The sequence of this T cell receptor beta chain was determined in a study of cytomegalovirus exposure and HLA in healthy donors (dated by TCRdb to about 2017). Notes on the research overall: In an earlier analysis of several hundred of the donors, 276 Gb of sequence data and 95 million to 130 million unique TCR beta sequences from about 179 million T cells were reported. High-throughput TCR immunosequencing, statistical association of individual TCRs with disease status, and machine learning were combined to predict cytomegalovirus infection status. Typing coverage differed by locus: A, B, C, DRB1 and DQB1 were typed in roughly 620-630 donors, DQA1 in about 500, DPA1 in 606, and DPB1 in just under 490. Among the approximately 400 genotyped donors, around 81% belonged to the genetic ancestry cluster associated with self-reported Caucasian donors. An earlier analysis of around 540 of the donors applied high-throughput TCR beta sequencing to assess whether each TCR beta V gene segment acted as functional or pseudogenic. Alongside the repertoire data, information on donor age, sex, ethnicity and CMV serostatus was compiled. The aim of the study was to test whether cataloging public T cell receptors could identify signatures of past pathogen exposure. Besides the first cohort of 666 subjects, a separate validation cohort made up of 90 to 150 different subjects was used. HLA typing covered class I and class II loci at four-digit resolution. Among around 400 genotyped donors of the cohort, an average of about 220,000 unique TCR beta nucleotide sequences was sequenced per donor, of which about 19% were non-productive. In a later analysis, previously published TCR beta repertoires from 500 to 750 donors were re-analyzed and high-resolution HLA genotyping was added so that TCR occurrence patterns could be studied. Every discovery cohort repertoire had been produced on one sequencing platform. Genome-wide SNP genotypes for about 60% of the roughly 670 donors were used in a later genetic analysis, which treated that subset as a discovery cohort. Roughly five DR-DQ haplotypes were handled as single units for association and clustering because linkage in the cohort was strong. Rather than using new phenotypic data, the later analysis identified candidate immune exposures from TCR beta sequences and from how often those sequences occurred across donors. An early release that covered 640 HLA-typed donors contained around 300 gigabases of sequencing data and around 85 million unique TCR sequences. The T cell repertoires of 550 to 850 subjects were profiled by immunosequencing and related to cytomegalovirus serostatus. Overall results and qualifications from the work: Across donors, most TCR sequences were observed very rarely, whereas some public TCRs were present in many individuals. In a later genetic analysis, fewer N-insertions in productive TCRs were reported among donors in an Asian-associated ancestry cluster than the roughly 640-donor mean. In a later analysis, 16,951 TCR beta sequences were associated with specific HLA alleles at a false discovery rate of 0.05. According to a later analysis, TCR association rates differed among HLA loci, with DRB1 alleles showing the most associated TCRs and HLA-C alleles showing the fewest. Presence/absence analyses assumed roughly uniform sequencing depth across donors, an assumption that may not hold. Because the 87-base-pair reads could not distinguish some IMGT-functional V segments, including TRBV6-2 and TRBV6-3, those segments were excluded. A later analysis found that most CMV-associated TCR beta chains appeared HLA-restricted, with HLA associations seemingly driven largely by CMV exposure. Correlated functional status among segregating V segments might be attributable to linkage disequilibrium, but an unknown experimental factor could not be ruled out. Because some donors lacked HLA typing at each locus, the association tests relied only on the typed subset. The study gave a list of some 150 TCR beta chains associated with cytomegalovirus. In this cohort, only TCR beta chains were sequenced, and detectable features were limited by the absence of alpha or paired-chain data. A later genetic analysis associated a missense DCLRE1C variant with V-gene and J-gene trimming of TCR beta chains, and an independent cohort replicated the association. The authors suggested that the approach could potentially be generalized to other disease states and immunological phenotypes. The sequencing pipeline was judged likely to have produced a cluster of highly shared sequence variants as a technical artifact. The classifier was reported to diagnose cytomegalovirus status with high specificity and sensitivity in both the original cohort and the validation cohort. Because counts were too low, around 17 rarely observed V segments, including chromosome 9 orphons, were left out of the earlier analysis of over 550 of the donors. According to a later analysis, parvovirus B19, influenza, CMV and Epstein-Barr virus appeared linked to several top co-occurrence clusters. In an earlier analysis of about 600 of the donors, most TCR beta V segments appeared in productive rearrangements about 87% or about 30% of the time, broadly matching IMGT annotations. Three of the identified cytomegalovirus-associated TCR beta chains were confirmed in vitro to be specific for cytomegalovirus antigens. Compared with equally common non-associated chains, HLA-associated TCR beta chains in a later analysis were more clonally expanded and had lower generation probabilities. When HLA alleles, especially DR and DQ, strongly co-occurred, TCR associations were difficult to assign to individual alleles. A further reported finding was that TCR beta sequences accurately predicted the HLA-A and HLA-B alleles for most subjects in the first cohort. Immune exposure information for the cohort was limited to CMV serostatus.

Libraries were prepared through the immunoSEQ multiplex PCR assay. The multiplex PCR relied on a mix of 60 forward primers for TCR Vbeta segments and 13 reverse primers for TCR Jbeta segments. The CDR3 region of rearranged TCR beta genes was amplified from genomic DNA with a multiplex PCR assay. On the Illumina HiSeq System, the amplified TCR beta libraries were sequenced as 87-base-pair reads. In the authors' own workflow: In a later analysis, 77 million or so unique TCR beta chains were counted across the 666 repertoires, and roughly 11 million of these chains were shared by at least two donors. Raw reads were error-corrected and collapsed into unique sequences with a nearest-neighbor algorithm that merged closely related sequences to remove PCR and sequencing errors. To assign V, D and J gene segments, CDR3 sequences were aligned to IMGT reference sequences. For a sequence to be retained, a match of at least six nucleotides was required to both a V gene segment and a J gene segment. A rearrangement was called productive if the CDR3 had no stop codons and remained in frame with V and J, and every other rearrangement was called non-productive. CDR3 was defined according to IMGT convention as the region running from the second conserved V-encoded cysteine to the conserved J-encoded phenylalanine. In an earlier analysis of more than 550 of the donors, sequences lacking an unambiguous match to a single V gene segment were excluded. An earlier analysis of 587 of the donors called V segments functional above 56.7% productive rearrangements and segregating when the between-donor standard deviation exceeded 5%. A statistical classification framework was built to diagnose cytomegalovirus status from the catalog of TCR beta chain sequences. In a later analysis, TCR nucleotide sequences were compared against IMGT/GENE-DB human TR gene sequences so that V and J genes could be assigned. In a later analysis, CDR3 sequences and most-parsimonious VDJ recombination scenarios were assigned using the TCRdist pipeline. In a later analysis, each TCR beta chain was defined by its CDR3 amino acid sequence together with its V-gene family, and reads without a unique V-gene family were excluded. As a way to deal with suspected cross-contamination and a sequencing artifact, a later analysis dropped approximately 570 nucleotide sequences that were highly shared and had low generation probability. In a later analysis, a clonal expansion index for each public chain was calculated from normalized within-repertoire ranks of inferred template counts. A later analysis computed generation probabilities with a VDJ recombination model fitted to out-of-frame rearrangements, and checked the results against IGoR. In a later analysis, hypergeometric tests were used to score TCR-TCR, TCR-HLA and TCR-CMV co-occurrence, with a repertoire-size bias correction applied to TCR pairs. False discovery rates were estimated in a later analysis by permuting HLA or CMV assignments 20 times. In a later analysis, co-occurring TCRs were grouped using DBSCAN, and TCRdist sequence similarity was added for clustering within HLA-allele-positive subsets. For co-occurrence clustering, repertoires with fewer than 30,000 or more than 120,000 public chains were excluded, along with five repertoires with anomalous nucleotide sharing. Drawn from immuneACCESS, this table holds only the in-frame rearrangements with V and J called that TCRdb kept. Clones are partly lost; checked studies trace under half to an unresolved V gene and leave the rest unexplained. V, J and clone size are taken as reported in that table, and D and trimming were inferred from the DNA itself. The sample table holds some 200,000 clones, of which over 80% were seen once. Approximately 0.71% of the sample belongs to the ten largest clones.

In total, just over 650 healthy bone marrow donors made up the cohort. All cohort members were sampled while nominally healthy, although unrecorded immune exposures were likely present. The donor was CMV seronegative and belonged to the group of 350 to 400 seronegative cohort members. A peripheral blood sample was collected from each donor, and TCR beta sequencing was performed on peripheral blood mononuclear cells. The Qiagen DNeasy Blood Extraction Kit was used to extract genomic DNA from the blood cell samples. This clone was observed a handful of times. The antigen it recognizes is unknown. It has no much larger one-base neighbor in the sample; base qualities were not kept. CDR1 and CDR2 are read off the germline V gene as SNHLY and FYNNEI. The CDR3 has 13 amino acids, counting the end cysteine and phenylalanine. The DNA shown is the 39-base CDR3, in frame from base 1. The V and J ends are trimmed by 2 bases and 3 bases, leaving 8 bases between them.

The specimen was PBMCs. The sequence is built from TRBV2 and TRBJ2-7; TRBD1 is a weak D gene call, 6 bases matching. The receptor's source is a boy younger than 10 in good health and CMV-seronegative. The CDR3 loop reads CASSEQGLYEQYF. In nucleotides, the sequence is TGTGCCAGCAGTGAACAGGGGCTCTACGAGCAGTACTTC.